What follows are 4 T cell receptor beta chains derived from one specimen sequenced in a study of T cell responses to AZD1222 COVID-19 vaccine. TCRdb's table, derived via immunoSEQ multiplex PCR, lists solely in-frame clones and lacks some. The repertoire includes around 130,000 clones, 88% of them detected once, and approximately 6% sits in the top ten. The sequenced sample was peripheral blood, obtained 28 days after the second AZD1222 dose. The receptors were sampled from an adult who received the AZD1222 COVID-19 vaccine.

This clone occurred once. The CDR3 DNA reads TGTGCCAGCAGTGAAAACGGCAGAAAGTATGGCTACACCTTC. Encoded protein: CASSENGRKYGYTF. The J gene is TRBJ1-2, the V gene TRBV6-1; no reliable D call. Trimming took 2 bases from V and 5 from J, leaving 12 bases between them. The germline gives CDR1 MNHNS, CDR2 SASEGT. The CDR3 has 14 amino acids.

The chain is built from TRBV6-5 and TRBJ2-7; 11 nucleotides match TRBD1. The CDR3 covers 14 residues. Germline V CDR1 and CDR2: MNHEY, SVGAGI. The V segment lost 7 bases and the J segment 4 bases; nucleotides outside the gene matches: 6. This chain's CDR3 is CASMSRDRGYEQYF. The CDR3, as DNA: TGTGCCAGCATGAGCCGGGACAGGGGGTACGAGCAGTACTTC.

This clone was recorded only once. V gene TRBV11-3 combines with J gene TRBJ2-7; 9 nucleotides match TRBD1. The CDR3 is 14 amino acids. The germline CDR1 and CDR2 sequences are SGHNT and YENEEA. The J segment lost 4 bases and the V segment lost 5 bases, leaving 6 bases of the junction unmatched. Written as DNA, the CDR3 is TGTGCCAGCAGCACCGGGACAGGGTTGTACGAGCAGTACTTC. The encoded protein is CASSTGTGLYEQYF.

The chain recombines TRBV21-1 with TRBJ1-6; the DNA was not compared with TRBD1, the D call given in the table. TRBV21-1 constitutes a pseudogene. The CDR3 is 17 residues long. As DNA, the CDR3 is TGTGCCACTCCGACCCGGGACAGGGTTCTGTATAATTCACCCCTCCACTTT. This translates into CATPTRDRVLYNSPLHF.